This entry lists 26 T cell receptor beta chains sequenced from one sample in a study of shared clonotypes between healthy human individuals. Only in-frame clones appear in the TCRdb table, and some are missing; sequencing was by immunoSEQ multiplex PCR. The sample contains some 2 million clones, about 95% of which appear only once. As defined, naive CD8 cells were CD45RO-negative and positively selected for CCR7, with terminally differentiated effector memory CD45RA+ cells excluded. Sequenced material: naive CD8+ T cells sorted from blood. Source of these receptors: a man between 18 and 35 years old in good health.

V usage is TRBV7-2 and J usage is TRBJ2-7; D not resolved. V shed 2 bases and J shed 0 bases, with 8 bases lying between them. Germline CDR1 and CDR2: SGHTA and FQGNSA. This CDR3 has 14 residues. The CDR3 here is CASSLLPDSYEQYF. The CDR3 DNA is TGTGCCAGCAGCTTACTCCCCGACTCCTACGAGCAGTACTTC.

This chain links TRBV7-8 with TRBJ2-7; TRBD1 matches at 8 bases. The germline CDR1 and CDR2 sequences are SGHVS and FQNEAQ. V was clipped by 5 bases and J by 4 bases; unmatched bases: 7. The CDR3 loop spans 14 amino acids. CDR3 nucleotides: TGTGCCAGCAGCCTACCGGGACAGGAATACGAGCAGTACTTC. Translated, it gives CASSLPGQEYEQYF.

The chain is built from TRBV6-1 and TRBJ1-1; tentative D call: TRBD1 (5 bases). V was cut by 4 bases and J by 5 bases, with 11 bases left in between. The CDR3 loop spans 13 amino acids. Germline V lookup: CDR1 MNHNS, CDR2 SASEGT. The CDR3 protein is CASSVREFTEAFF. DNA for the CDR3: TGTGCCAGCAGTGTCAGGGAGTTTACTGAAGCTTTCTTT.

This chain connects TRBV19 to TRBJ2-2; possibly TRBD2 for D (5 bases). The CDR3 has 14 amino acids. The germline CDR1 and CDR2 sequences are LNHDA and SQIVND (reference sequence). The V gene lost 2 bases and the J gene lost 5 bases, with 9 bases spanning the gap. The CDR3 protein is CASSITSKTGELFF. As DNA, the CDR3 is TGTGCCAGTAGTATAACTAGTAAAACCGGGGAGCTGTTTTTT.

The chain recombines TRBV4-3 with TRBJ2-5; D call uncertain. This CDR3 contains 16 residues. V lost 3 bases and J lost 5, with 19 bases in between. From germline, CDR1 is LGHNA and CDR2 YSLEER. The CDR3 region has the DNA TGCGCCAGCAGCCACGAGCGCACTGGAGAGCGTGAGACCCAGTACTTC. This encodes CASSHERTGERETQYF.

The chain employs TRBV30 and TRBJ2-7; D possibly matches TRBD1 or TRBD2 (5 bases each). The V and J ends lost 5 bases and 0 bases respectively, with 14 bases between them. Looked up from germline, CDR1 is GTSNPN and CDR2 is SVGIG (reference sequence). The CDR3 length is 14 residues. The CDR3 reads CAWGPGTFSYEQYF. The CDR3 DNA follows: TGTGCCTGGGGACCCGGGACCTTCTCCTACGAGCAGTACTTC.

The chain has TRBV9 and TRBJ2-1; D is perhaps TRBD1 or TRBD2 (6 bases each). V gave up 6 bases and J gave up 8 bases, with 27 bases separating them. The CDR3 totals 17 residues. Germline loops: CDR1 SGDLS, CDR2 YYNGEE. CDR3 amino acids: CASNALGGHNFIDEQFF. CDR3 coding DNA: TGTGCCAGCAACGCGCTGGGGGGCCATAATTTTATAGATGAGCAGTTCTTC.

The CDR3 bases are TGTGCCAGCAGTTTGCGGGGGCCCCGTCAGCCCCAGCATTTT. As protein: CASSLRGPRQPQHF. The chain uses TRBV28 and TRBJ1-5; possibly TRBD1 for D (6 bases). V was cut by 3 bases and J by 6 bases, with 12 bases left in between. The CDR3 contains 14 residues. CDR1 MDHEN and CDR2 SYDVKM come from the germline V gene.

J is TRBJ2-1 and V is TRBV27; TRBD2 aligns across 16 bases. The V segment lost 2 bases and the J segment 1 base; nucleotides outside the gene matches: 11. CDR1 is MNHEY, CDR2 SMNVEV, per germline (reference sequence). The CDR3 extends over 21 amino acids. CDR3 amino acids: CASSLHLGLAGGPGSYNEQFF. The CDR3 nucleotides read TGTGCCAGCAGTTTACACTTGGGACTAGCGGGAGGGCCAGGGTCCTACAATGAGCAGTTCTTC.

This sequence joins TRBV30 and TRBJ1-2; 10 nucleotides agree with TRBD1. The CDR3 consists of 16 residues. The V and J ends lost 3 bases and 4 bases, in that order; junction bases with no gene match: 11. The germline CDR1 and CDR2 sequences are GTSNPN and SVGIG (reference sequence). CDR3 amino acids: CAWSVVGTGDPYGYTF. The CDR3 DNA follows: TGTGCCTGGAGCGTGGTGGGGACAGGGGATCCCTATGGCTACACCTTC.

V usage is TRBV4-1 and J usage is TRBJ2-7, with D tentatively TRBD1 (6 bases). Germline loops: CDR1 MGHRA, CDR2 YSYEKL. This CDR3 contains 15 residues. The V end lost 1 base, the J end lost 0 bases, and 10 bases lay between the germline ends. The CDR3 DNA is TGCGCCAGCAGCCAAGTTACAGGGATCTCCTACGAGCAGTACTTC. Residues: CASSQVTGISYEQYF.

The V call is TRBV4-1, the J call TRBJ2-1; D might be TRBD1 (5 bases). Trimming cost V 0 bases and J 6 bases, with 12 bases left between them. The germline gives CDR1 MGHRA, CDR2 YSYEKL. CDR3 length: 15 amino acids. The DNA for the CDR3 is TGCGCCAGCAGCCAAGAGCCAGGGCTTAGCAATGAGCAGTTCTTC. This sequence encodes CASSQEPGLSNEQFF.

This clone was detected once. V is TRBV27 and J is TRBJ1-2; TRBD1 agrees at 9 bases. The CDR3 loop spans 15 amino acids. Germline assignment: CDR1 MNHEY and CDR2 SMNVEV (reference sequence). Trimming took 6 bases from V and 5 from J; bases not matched to a gene: 10. The CDR3 protein is CASRFGTGRGYGYTF. CDR3 coding DNA: TGTGCCAGCAGGTTCGGGACAGGGAGGGGTTATGGCTACACCTTC.

The chain joins TRBV4-1 to TRBJ2-5; 7 bases agree with TRBD1. The CDR3 runs 15 residues. Germline CDR1 reads MGHRA; CDR2 reads YSYEKL. J gave up 4 bases and V 4 bases, and 9 bases lay outside the gene matches. In nucleotides, the CDR3 is TGCGCCAGCAGCCGCGAAACCACAGGGGCAGAGACCCAGTACTTC. Encoded protein: CASSRETTGAETQYF.

This chain connects TRBV6-1 to TRBJ2-3; TRBD2 aligns across 7 bases. CDR3 length: 17 amino acids. Trimming took 3 bases from V and 2 from J; bases not matched to a gene: 11. Germline V lookup: CDR1 MNHNS, CDR2 SASEGT. Here the CDR3 reads CASSDLSSGYYTDTQYF. The CDR3 DNA is TGTGCCAGCAGTGACCTTTCTAGCGGTTATTACACAGATACGCAGTATTTT.

The chain joins TRBV28 to TRBJ1-6, with 8 bases fitting TRBD1. CDR1 MDHEN and CDR2 SYDVKM come from the germline V gene. Trimming at V came to 3 bases and at J to 8 bases, leaving 3 bases not matched to a gene. The CDR3 runs 14 residues. The CDR3 region is CASSLTGDYSPLHF. DNA of the CDR3: TGTGCCAGCAGTTTGACAGGGGATTATTCACCCCTCCACTTT.

This chain uses TRBV4-3 with TRBJ1-2; D is undetermined. This CDR3 region has 13 residues. V was shortened by 0 bases and J by 7 bases, with 9 bases between the two germline ends. CDR1 and CDR2 (germline): LGHNA, YSLEER. The CDR3 DNA reads TGCGCCAGCAGCCAAGACCCCAAGGGTGGCTACACCTTC. It is translated as CASSQDPKGGYTF.

This clone is a singleton in its sample. The chain couples TRBV29-1 to TRBJ2-2; 7 bases fit TRBD1. CDR1 and CDR2 from the germline V gene are SQVTM and ANQGSEA. The CDR3 runs to 14 residues. Losses at the gene ends were 4 bases for V and 3 bases for J; bases not matched to a gene: 5. CDR3 sequence: CSVVGGADTGELFF. The CDR3 coding sequence is TGCAGCGTTGTAGGGGGCGCGGACACCGGGGAGCTGTTTTTT.

This chain joins TRBV2 and TRBJ1-6; TRBD1 matches 8 bases. Germline CDR1 reads SNHLY; CDR2 reads FYNNEI. V lost 4 bases to trimming and J lost 7 bases; unmatched junction nucleotides: 6. The CDR3 is made up of 15 amino acids. The CDR3 region is CASSVRTGNNSPLHF. The CDR3 nucleotides are TGTGCCAGCAGTGTTCGGACAGGGAACAATTCACCCCTCCACTTT.

This clone was detected only once. The chain combines TRBV5-4 with TRBJ2-2; 11 bases map to TRBD1. The CDR3 contains 15 residues. Per the germline V gene, CDR1 is SGHNT and CDR2 is YYREEE (reference sequence). After removal of 3 bases from V and 4 bases from J, the junction contained 2 bases not matched to a gene. The CDR3 here is CASSWGQGVTGELFF. CDR3 nucleotides: TGTGCCAGCAGCTGGGGACAGGGGGTCACCGGGGAGCTGTTTTTT.

This chain uses TRBV10-3 with TRBJ2-7, with D possibly being TRBD1 (6 bases). Germline V CDR1 and CDR2: ENHRY, SYGVKD. V was clipped by 5 bases and J by 0 bases, with 8 bases between them. The CDR3 runs to 13 residues. The CDR3: CAISTDSSYEQYF. DNA of the CDR3: TGTGCCATCAGTACGGACAGCTCCTACGAGCAGTACTTC.

A word on this clone: The same CDR3 also results from other DNA sequences found in this sample. The chain employs TRBV27 and TRBJ2-7; tentatively, D is TRBD2 (6 bases). Germline-derived CDR1 and CDR2 are MNHEY and SMNVEV (reference sequence). The CDR3 is made up of 13 amino acids. Trimming shortened V by 5 bases and J by 0 bases, and 8 bases separated the two germline ends. CDR3 loop: CASSSGSSYEQYF. The CDR3 nucleotides are TGTGCCAGCAGTAGCGGGTCCTCCTACGAGCAGTACTTC.

Comments on this clone: The same CDR3 also results from other DNA sequences found in this sample. J is TRBJ1-1 and V is TRBV30; the D is unclear. The V and J ends lost 3 bases and 3 bases respectively, with 8 bases between them. Per the germline V gene, CDR1 is GTSNPN and CDR2 is SVGIG (reference sequence). The CDR3 length is 12 residues. CDR3 protein: CAWSTGDTEAFF. The CDR3 bases are TGTGCCTGGAGCACCGGGGACACTGAAGCTTTCTTT.

Only one count was recorded for this clone. This chain links TRBV7-9 with TRBJ2-1; D remains ambiguous. This CDR3 has 14 amino acids. The V gene lost 1 base and the J gene lost 6 bases, with 10 bases spanning the gap. The germline V gene has CDR1 SEHNR and CDR2 FQNEAQ (reference sequence). Here the CDR3 reads CASSLVLVRNEQFF. CDR3 bases: TGTGCCAGCAGCTTAGTGCTAGTCCGCAATGAGCAGTTCTTC.

The chain links TRBV4-2 to TRBJ1-3; D call uncertain. V was clipped by 0 bases and J by 0 bases, with 6 bases between them. The CDR3 totals 15 residues. Germline assignment: CDR1 LGHNA and CDR2 YNFKEQ. CDR3 sequence (DNA): TGTGCCAGCAGCCAAGATATCGACTCTGGAAACACCATATATTTT. Amino acid sequence: CASSQDIDSGNTIYF.

This sequence joins TRBV7-8 and TRBJ2-2; 11 bases agree with TRBD2. Per the germline V gene, CDR1 is SGHVS and CDR2 is FQNEAQ. The CDR3 covers 16 residues. CDR3 sequence reads: CVETRLAGGGTGELFF. The CDR3 bases are TGTGTGGAAACTAGGCTAGCGGGAGGAGGAACCGGGGAGCTGTTTTTT.